These 27 T cell receptor beta chains share one sample of origin, sequenced in a study of blood T cell repertoires in COVID-19. Here immunoSEQ multiplex PCR was the method, and the copy in TCRdb shows in-frame clones only, minus some. The sample lists a few hundred thousand clones, more than 70% occurring once. Sample: peripheral blood. Receptors were obtained from a woman aged 25 to 39 with COVID-19, enrolled during active disease.

This clone was counted once. This chain joins TRBV18 and TRBJ2-5, with D maybe TRBD1 (5 bases). Germline CDR1 and CDR2: KGHSH and LQKENI. The CDR3 is made up of 18 amino acids. Trimming cost V 2 bases and J 2 bases, with 21 bases left between them. The CDR3 nucleotides read TGTGCCAGCTCACCAATACATTCTGACCAGGGAATGCAAGAGACCCAGTACTTC. Translating it yields CASSPIHSDQGMQETQYF.

The rearrangement links TRBV27 to TRBJ2-1; no clear D. Germline V gene sequence: CDR1 MNHEY, CDR2 SMNVEV (reference sequence). This CDR3 contains 13 residues. The ends were cut back, 3 bases at V and 2 bases at J, with 5 bases in the middle. CDR3 sequence reads: CASSLETYNEQFF. The CDR3 bases are TGTGCCAGCAGTTTGGAGACCTACAATGAGCAGTTCTTC.

V and J are TRBV6-6 and TRBJ1-4, with D perhaps TRBD1 (6 bases). Deletions cut 5 bases from V and 8 bases from J, with 9 bases between. The CDR3 runs to 12 residues. Germline CDR1 is MNHNY and CDR2 is SVGAGI (reference sequence). CDR3: CASSNTGEKLFF. The CDR3 DNA sequence: TGTGCCAGCAGTAATACAGGGGAAAAACTGTTTTTT.

V usage is TRBV6-1 and J usage is TRBJ2-7; D remains unclear. Per the germline V gene, CDR1 is MNHNS and CDR2 is SASEGT. V was pared by 3 bases and J by 6 bases, with 9 bases between. CDR3 length: 12 residues. The DNA of the CDR3 is TGTGCCAGCAGTGATTTTTCTCGCGAGCAGTACTTC. This sequence encodes CASSDFSREQYF.

The rearrangement links TRBV9 to TRBJ2-3, with 8 nucleotides matching TRBD2. The CDR3 length is 17 residues. Germline CDR1 reads SGDLS; CDR2 reads YYNGEE. The ends lost 3 bases at V and 5 bases at J; junction bases unmatched: 14. The CDR3 bases are TGTGCCAGCAGCGACGCCGACAGGCGGGAGGTGTTAGATACGCAGTATTTT. This sequence encodes CASSDADRREVLDTQYF.

The chain has TRBV9 and TRBJ1-1; D perhaps matches TRBD1 (5 bases). V lost 0 bases to trimming and J lost 4 bases, with 13 bases between them. Per the germline V gene, CDR1 is SGDLS and CDR2 is YYNGEE. The CDR3 runs 15 residues. CDR3 sequence reads: CASSVGGGFGTEAFF. The CDR3 nucleotides are TGTGCCAGCAGCGTAGGTGGGGGGTTTGGCACTGAAGCTTTCTTT.

The chain has TRBV18 and TRBJ1-1; D perhaps matches TRBD1 (6 bases). The V end lost 6 bases, the J end lost 1 base, and 18 bases lay between the germline ends. The length of the CDR3 is 16 residues. CDR1 and CDR2 from the germline V gene are KGHSH and LQKENI. The CDR3 bases are TGTGCCAGCTCCCCGGGGTTAGTACAGGGGAACACTGAAGCTTTCTTT. Protein product: CASSPGLVQGNTEAFF. The full variable domain, with the rest looked up from reference TRBV18 and TRBJ1-1, is NAGVMQNPRHLVRRRGQEARLRCSPMKGHSHVYWYRQLPEEGLKFMVYLQKENIIDESGMPKERFSAEFPKEGPSILRIQQVVRGDSAAYFCASSPGLVQGNTEAFFGQGTRLTVV.

Only one count was recorded for this clone. The V gene is TRBV27, the J gene TRBJ2-7; 8 bases align to TRBD2. CDR3 length: 14 residues. The V gene end was trimmed by 10 bases and the J gene end by 3 bases; junction bases not matched to a gene: 11. The V gene's germline CDR1 is MNHEY and CDR2 SMNVEV (reference sequence). The CDR3 protein is CATSGGAALYEQYF. The CDR3 DNA sequence: TGTGCCACCTCGGGGGGGGCCGCTCTCTACGAGCAGTACTTC.

CDR3 coding DNA: TGTGCCAGCAGTAGCAGGGGGGAGACCCAGTACTTC. This gives the protein CASSSRGETQYF. J is TRBJ2-5 and V is TRBV6-2 or TRBV6-3; 7 nucleotides line up with TRBD1. This CDR3 spans 12 amino acids. J was trimmed by 5 bases and V by 5 bases; bases with no gene match: 2. Germline V gives CDR1 MNHEY, CDR2 SVGEGT.

The chain uses TRBV6-6 and TRBJ1-2, with 7 nucleotides matching TRBD1. CDR3 length: 14 amino acids. The J segment lost 7 bases and the V segment lost 0 bases, leaving 5 bases of the junction unmatched. Germline-derived CDR1 and CDR2 are MNHNY and SVGAGI (reference sequence). The CDR3 sequence is CASSYSSAGGGYTF. The CDR3 DNA reads as TGTGCCAGCAGTTACTCGTCGGCAGGGGGTGGCTACACCTTC.

This clone was seen just once. The chain links TRBV3-1 (or the pseudogene TRBV3-2) to TRBJ2-6, with 9 bases lining up with TRBD1. The J segment lost 1 base and the V segment lost 1 base, leaving 5 bases of the junction unmatched. CDR1 LGHDT and CDR2 YNNKEL come from the germline V gene (reference sequence). CDR3 length: 18 amino acids. CDR3 region: CASSQGGQGGSGANVLTF. CDR3 DNA sequence: TGTGCCAGCAGCCAAGGGGGACAGGGAGGGTCTGGGGCCAACGTCCTGACTTTC.

The chain links TRBV5-1 to TRBJ1-2, with no clear D. With 2 bases removed from V and 2 bases from J, the gap between germline ends came to 4 bases. Germline CDR1 SGHRS, CDR2 YFSETQ. This CDR3 region has 12 residues. CDR3 sequence (DNA): TGCGCCAGCAGCTTCGGGAACTATGGCTACACCTTC. Amino acids: CASSFGNYGYTF.

This chain joins TRBV9 and TRBJ1-6; 10 bases fit TRBD1. Germline lookup yields CDR1 SGDLS and CDR2 YYNGEE. V was pared by 3 bases and J by 17 bases, with 5 bases of the junction left unmatched. This CDR3 has 12 residues. This chain's CDR3 is CASSGAGTGVHF. The CDR3 nucleotides read TGTGCCAGCAGCGGCGCCGGGACAGGGGTCCACTTT.

J is TRBJ1-2 and V is TRBV24-1, with D maybe TRBD1 (6 bases). Per the germline V gene, CDR1 is KGHDR and CDR2 is SFDVKD. V lost 6 bases, J lost 4 bases, and 11 bases lay in between. CDR3 length: 13 amino acids. CDR3 sequence reads: CATSSQGFYGYTF. In DNA form, the CDR3 reads TGTGCCACCAGTTCACAGGGCTTCTATGGCTACACCTTC.

This clone was seen at least ten times. CDR3 DNA: TGTGCCAGCAGTGGGACAGAGAACACTGAAGCTTTCTTT. Translating it yields CASSGTENTEAFF. This sequence joins TRBV6-2 or TRBV6-3 and TRBJ1-1; 7 bases map to TRBD1. The CDR3 extends over 13 amino acids. From germline, CDR1 is MNHEY and CDR2 SVGEGT. Trimming took 5 bases from V and 1 from J; bases not matched to a gene: 1.

The gene calls are TRBV2 and TRBJ2-3; D perhaps matches TRBD2 (7 bases). The CDR3 contains 13 residues. Trimming took 11 bases from V and 3 from J, leaving 15 bases between them. Germline CDR1 is SNHLY and CDR2 is FYNNEI. CDR3 region: CAGGGGWTDTQYF. DNA for the CDR3: TGTGCCGGGGGAGGGGGGTGGACAGATACGCAGTATTTT. Full variable domain (remainder filled in from reference TRBV2 and TRBJ2-3): EPEVTQTPSHQVTQMGQEVILRCVPISNHLYFYWYRQILGQKVEFLVSFYNNEISEKSEIFDDQFSVERPDGSNFTLKIRSTKLEDSAMYFCAGGGGWTDTQYFGPGTRLTVL.

The rearrangement links TRBV7-2 to TRBJ2-5, with D possibly being TRBD2 (7 bases). Germline lookup yields CDR1 SGHTA and CDR2 FQGNSA. Trimming pared 3 bases from V and 9 bases from J, leaving 14 bases between. The length of the CDR3 is 13 residues. The DNA of the CDR3 is TGTGCCAGCAGCTTCGGTTGGGGGGGCTCCCAGTACTTC. It translates to CASSFGWGGSQYF. Full variable domain (remainder filled in from reference TRBV7-2 and TRBJ2-5): GAGVSQSPSNKVTEKGKDVELRCDPISGHTALYWYRQSLGQGLEFLIYFQGNSAPDKSGLPSDRFSAERTGGSVSTLTIQRTQQEDSAVYLCASSFGWGGSQYFGPGTRLLVL.

The rearrangement links TRBV4-3 to TRBJ1-1, with 7 bases that match TRBD1. The V gene's germline CDR1 is LGHNA and CDR2 YSLEER. J gave up 10 bases and V 4 bases, and 9 bases lay outside the gene matches. There are 13 residues in the CDR3. The CDR3 is CASSPERGRAAFF. The CDR3 DNA reads as TGCGCCAGCAGCCCCGAGAGGGGGCGGGCAGCTTTCTTT.

CDR3 coding DNA: TGCGCCAGCAGCCAAGGATTGGGGACTAACTACGAGCAGTACTTC. This gives the protein CASSQGLGTNYEQYF. The chain links TRBV4-3 to TRBJ2-7, with 7 bases aligning to TRBD2. V lost 1 base and J lost 3; bases outside the gene matches: 6. CDR3 length equals 15 residues. The germline V gene has CDR1 LGHNA and CDR2 YSLEER.

This CDR3 reads CASSLDRQGGNQPQHF. CDR3 in DNA: TGTGCCAGCAGCTTAGATCGGCAGGGTGGGAATCAGCCCCAGCATTTT. The chain couples TRBV11-3 to TRBJ1-5; D is possibly TRBD1 (5 bases). CDR1 and CDR2 (germline): SGHNT, YENEEA. Trimming removed 0 bases at V and 4 bases at J, with 13 bases between. The length of the CDR3 is 16 residues.

This chain connects TRBV28 to TRBJ1-1; D may be TRBD1 (6 bases). CDR1 and CDR2 (germline): MDHEN, SYDVKM. V was trimmed by 3 bases and J by 1 base, leaving 15 bases between them. The CDR3 extends over 16 amino acids. CDR3 sequence reads: CASSFDRPLGNTEAFF. The CDR3 region has the DNA TGTGCCAGCAGTTTCGACAGGCCGTTAGGGAACACTGAAGCTTTCTTT.

The table lists this clone with a count of one. V usage is TRBV14 and J usage is TRBJ1-1; the D gene is possibly TRBD1 (5 bases). The CDR3 covers 14 residues. Germline CDR1 SGHDN, CDR2 FVKESK. Trimming cost V 3 bases and J 4 bases, with 12 bases left between them. CDR3 amino acids: CASSHGQMATEAFF. The CDR3 DNA sequence: TGTGCCAGCAGCCACGGACAAATGGCCACTGAAGCTTTCTTT.

This sequence joins TRBV5-1 and TRBJ2-7; 7 bases align to TRBD1. The CDR3 totals 14 residues. The trim removed 4 bases at V and 3 bases at J, leaving 7 bases unmatched. The V gene's germline CDR1 is SGHRS and CDR2 YFSETQ. The CDR3 protein is CASSTGQDHYEQYF. Here the CDR3 DNA reads TGCGCCAGCAGCACCGGACAGGATCACTACGAGCAGTACTTC. Complete variable domain (other parts from reference TRBV5-1 and TRBJ2-7): KAGVTQTPRYLIKTRGQQVTLSCSPISGHRSVSWYQQTPGQGLQFLFEYFSETQRNKGNFPGRFSGRQFSNSRSEMNVSTLELGDSALYLCASSTGQDHYEQYFGPGTRLTVT.

A single count supports this clone. V gene TRBV21-1 combines with J gene TRBJ2-7; whether TRBD1, the table's D call, matches the DNA was not checked. TRBV21-1 is an annotated pseudogene. The CDR3 extends over 15 amino acids. The CDR3 bases are TGTGCCAGCCCCCCGGGACAGGTCCCTTCCTACGAGCAGTACGTC. This sequence encodes CASPPGQVPSYEQYV.

This clone was counted between two and nine times. V is TRBV7-8 and J is TRBJ1-5, with D uncertain. Trimming removed 1 base at V and 10 bases at J, with 17 bases between. The CDR3 runs to 15 residues. The germline CDR1 and CDR2 sequences are SGHVS and FQNEAQ. CDR3 DNA: TGTGCCAGCAGCTTAGAAATCGGCGGTTTTAATCCCCAGCATTTT. Amino acids: CASSLEIGGFNPQHF.

A single count supports this clone. The V gene is TRBV7-9, the J gene TRBJ2-1; a weak D match, TRBD1 (6 bases). Germline loops: CDR1 SEHNR, CDR2 FQNEAQ (reference sequence). The CDR3 length is 12 residues. V was shortened by 6 bases and J by 9 bases, with 12 bases between the two germline ends. CDR3 sequence reads: CASSLRGIEQFF. CDR3 sequence (DNA): TGTGCCAGCAGTCTTAGGGGGATTGAGCAGTTCTTC.

The chain recombines TRBV27 with TRBJ2-2; 8 bases are shared with TRBD2. Germline trimming cut 8 bases from V and 6 bases from J; bases unmatched to any gene: 11. The germline gives CDR1 MNHEY, CDR2 SMNVEV (reference sequence). The CDR3 loop spans 15 amino acids. CDR3 residues: CASGFPSGSSGELFF. For the CDR3, the DNA is TGTGCCAGCGGATTTCCAAGCGGGAGCTCCGGGGAGCTGTTTTTT.